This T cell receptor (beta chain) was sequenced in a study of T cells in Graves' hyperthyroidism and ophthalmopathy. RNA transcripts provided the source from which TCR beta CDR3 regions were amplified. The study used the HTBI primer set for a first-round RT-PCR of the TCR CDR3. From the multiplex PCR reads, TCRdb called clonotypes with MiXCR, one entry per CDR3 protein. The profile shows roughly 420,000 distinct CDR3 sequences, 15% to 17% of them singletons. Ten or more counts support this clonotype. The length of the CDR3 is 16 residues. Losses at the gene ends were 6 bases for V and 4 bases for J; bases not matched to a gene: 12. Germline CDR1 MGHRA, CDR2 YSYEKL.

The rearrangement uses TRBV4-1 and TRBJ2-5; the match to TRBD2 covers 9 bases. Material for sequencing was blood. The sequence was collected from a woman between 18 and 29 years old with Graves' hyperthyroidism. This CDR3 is CASRGTSFYLGETQYF. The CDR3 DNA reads TGCGCCAGCAGGGGGACTAGCTTCTATTTGGGAGAGACCCAGTACTTC.